Below are 3 T cell receptor beta chains sequenced from a single sample in a study of blood T cell repertoires in COVID-19. Profiling relied on immunoSEQ multiplex PCR, and the TCRdb table lists in-frame clones only, not all of them. In the table there are some 160,000 clones, roughly 90% of which are singletons. Specimen: peripheral blood. Every receptor here comes from a man in his 60s with acute or convalescent COVID-19.

The rearrangement links TRBV2 to TRBJ2-5; no reliable D call. The CDR3 extends over 11 amino acids. V gave up 7 bases and J gave up 4 bases, with 7 bases separating them. In germline, CDR1 is SNHLY, CDR2 FYNNEI. This chain's CDR3 is CASTLLETQYF. For the CDR3, the DNA is TGTGCCAGCACTCTACTAGAGACCCAGTACTTC.

In this sample, this clone turned up once. The CDR3 loop reads CASSIGGNSPLHF. The CDR3 bases are TGTGCCAGTAGTATTGGAGGAAATTCACCCCTCCACTTT. This rearrangement joins TRBV19 to TRBJ1-6, with no clear D. Trimming took 3 bases from V and 7 from J, leaving 7 bases between them. From germline, CDR1 is LNHDA and CDR2 SQIVND (reference sequence). This CDR3 is built from 13 residues.

V and J are TRBV24-1 and TRBJ2-1, with 7 positions matching TRBD1. The germline V gene has CDR1 KGHDR and CDR2 SFDVKD. V gave up 9 bases and J gave up 4 bases; unmatched junction bases: 14. This CDR3 has 16 residues. CDR3 nucleotides: TGTGCCACCTCTAAAGAGGGGGCCCGAGGGTACAATGAGCAGTTCTTC. This codes for CATSKEGARGYNEQFF.